Shown below are 3 T cell receptor beta chains from a single sample sequenced in a study of identical twins listed by TCRdb under 2016. The library came from 5' RACE. TCRdb shows the sequencer as Illumina HiSeq 2000. TCRdb applied fastp at Q25 and MiXCR to the public reads, then kept only in-frame beta chains. Entries that share a CDR3 protein sequence are merged under the most common genes and DNA. A total of some 790,000 distinct CDR3 sequences appear in this sample, 18% of them only once. The top ten clonotypes cover roughly 13% of the sample. The sample was also reused in another study, on T cells expressing NK-cell markers.

Sequencing used PBMCs. The receptors derive from a woman under 30 in good health.

In its sample, this clonotype was seen a few times. The rearrangement uses TRBV20-1 and TRBJ1-2; 8 nucleotides agree with TRBD1. The CDR3 covers 14 residues. Per germline, CDR1 DFQATT and CDR2 SNEGSKA (reference sequence). The ends lost 4 bases at V and 6 bases at J; junction bases unmatched: 10. The CDR3 reads CSAKRQGTTDGYTF. In DNA form, the CDR3 reads TGCAGTGCTAAAAGACAGGGGACTACGGATGGCTACACCTTC.

CDR3 residues: CASSRVFWNTEAFF. The DNA for the CDR3 is TGTGCCAGCAGTAGGGTGTTTTGGAACACTGAAGCTTTCTTT. The chain has TRBV6-1 and TRBJ1-1; D gene unclear. The ends were cut back, 5 bases at V and 1 base at J, with 11 bases in the middle. Germline assignment: CDR1 MNHNS and CDR2 SASEGT. The CDR3 consists of 14 residues.

This clonotype has just a few counts. The gene calls are TRBV12-3 or TRBV12-4 and TRBJ2-7; TRBD2 matches at 10 bases. This CDR3 region has 16 residues. V lost 6 bases and J lost 3; bases outside the gene matches: 11. The chain's CDR3 is CASSSLGGTSVYEQYF. As DNA, the CDR3 is TGTGCCAGCAGCTCTCTTGGGGGGACTAGCGTCTACGAGCAGTACTTC.